This entry lists 11 T cell receptor beta chains sequenced from one sample in a study of blood T cell repertoires in COVID-19. Clones were read by immunoSEQ multiplex PCR, and TCRdb kept only the in-frame ones, dropping some. Of about 170,000 clones listed, about 89% were seen once; the top ten hold roughly 3.5%. Sequenced material: peripheral blood. These receptors were collected from a man aged 65-85 years with acute or convalescent COVID-19.

The CDR3 loop reads CSASELATQYF. The CDR3 nucleotides are TGCAGTGCTAGCGAACTTGCGACCCAGTACTTC. This chain connects TRBV20-1 to TRBJ2-5; D gene ambiguous. The CDR3 sequence is 11 residues long. V lost 3 bases, J lost 7 bases, and 9 bases lay in between. Germline values: CDR1 DFQATT, CDR2 SNEGSKA (reference sequence).

To note about this clone: This sample includes further DNA sequences coding for the same CDR3. In DNA form, the CDR3 reads TGTGCCAGCTCTCTGGGACAGGGCTATGGCTACACCTTC. The encoded protein is CASSLGQGYGYTF. This sequence joins TRBV28 and TRBJ1-2; 9 positions match TRBD1. The J segment lost 4 bases and the V segment lost 8 bases, leaving 5 bases of the junction unmatched. The CDR3 contains 13 residues. Germline loops: CDR1 MDHEN, CDR2 SYDVKM.

The sample holds one count of this clone. This chain connects TRBV9 to TRBJ2-3; the D is unclear. The germline V gene has CDR1 SGDLS and CDR2 YYNGEE. Trimming left V 2 bases short and J 2 bases short, with 36 bases between. This CDR3 comprises 23 residues. In nucleotides, the CDR3 is TGTGCCAGCAGCGTCCCTATTACCCCTAACCCTAACTCTACTTCGCCTTCCACAGATACGCAGTATTTT. Its translation: CASSVPITPNPNSTSPSTDTQYF.

The CDR3, as DNA: TGTGCCAGTAGTATAGATCACGGACGGGGCGGGAGAGCCAATGAGCAGTTCTTC. This codes for CASSIDHGRGGRANEQFF. J is TRBJ2-1 and V is TRBV19; 7 bases fit TRBD2. Unmatched junction bases numbered 14, after V lost 0 bases and J lost 6 bases. The CDR3 contains 18 residues. CDR1 and CDR2 from the germline V gene are LNHDA and SQIVND (reference sequence).

CDR3 amino acids: CASSRPGFHAGELFF. The CDR3 DNA reads TGTGCCAGCTCTAGGCCAGGGTTCCATGCGGGGGAGCTGTTTTTT. The chain employs TRBV7-2 and TRBJ2-2, with a weak D call TRBD1 (5 bases). Per germline, CDR1 SGHTA and CDR2 FQGNSA. The CDR3 sequence is 15 residues long. Trimming left V 8 bases short and J 8 bases short, with 21 bases between.

The chain couples TRBV28 to TRBJ2-7; D may be TRBD1 (7 bases). With 5 bases removed from V and 2 bases from J, the gap between germline ends came to 13 bases. In germline, CDR1 is MDHEN, CDR2 SYDVKM. The CDR3 consists of 14 residues. CDR3 sequence (DNA): TGTGCCAGCAGTGCGGGACAGTCCCCCTACGAGCAGTACTTC. Its protein is CASSAGQSPYEQYF. Complete variable domain (other parts from reference TRBV28 and TRBJ2-7): DVKVTQSSRYLVKRTGEKVFLECVQDMDHENMFWYRQDPGLGLRLIYFSYDVKMKEKGDIPEGYSVSREKKERFSLILESASTNQTSMYLCASSAGQSPYEQYFGPGTRLTVT.

The chain joins TRBV7-3 to TRBJ1-1; D unresolved. The CDR3 loop spans 13 amino acids. CDR1 and CDR2 (germline): SGHTA, FQGTGA. The V end lost 4 bases, the J end lost 1 base, and 7 bases lay between the germline ends. This chain's CDR3 is CASSSEGNTEAFF. For the CDR3, the DNA is TGTGCCAGCAGCTCGGAGGGGAACACTGAAGCTTTCTTT.

DNA for the CDR3: TGCGCCAGCAGTGAGACAGTTCGGATGTCAGGCTACACCTTC. Translation gives CASSETVRMSGYTF. The chain carries TRBV10-2 and TRBJ1-2; D gene ambiguous. The length of the CDR3 is 14 residues. Germline CDR1 reads WSHSY; CDR2 reads SAAADI. V lost 2 bases, J lost 8 bases, and 15 bases lay in between.

The V call is TRBV19, the J call TRBJ1-5, with 7 bases fitting TRBD1. Germline-derived CDR1 and CDR2 are LNHDA and SQIVND (reference sequence). V was clipped by 5 bases and J by 3 bases; unmatched bases: 13. The CDR3 totals 17 residues. The CDR3 region is CASSLRQGATHNQPQHF. CDR3 sequence (DNA): TGTGCCAGTAGTCTTCGACAGGGAGCGACACACAATCAGCCCCAGCATTTT.

The chain has TRBV28 and TRBJ2-7, with TRBD1 identical over 7 bases. The CDR3 totals 14 residues. Germline loops: CDR1 MDHEN, CDR2 SYDVKM. Trimming at V came to 4 bases and at J to 2 bases, leaving 5 bases not matched to a gene. This chain's CDR3 is CASSSTTGTYEQYF. The CDR3 coding sequence is TGTGCCAGCAGTTCAACGACAGGGACCTACGAGCAGTACTTC.

As DNA, the CDR3 is TGTGCCAGCAGCTTAGCGCGCGGACTAGCGGGGGGGTTGAAGAGCGAGCAGTTCTTC. Translating gives CASSLARGLAGGLKSEQFF. The chain couples TRBV7-2 to TRBJ2-1, with 15 bases fitting TRBD2. The V gene's germline CDR1 is SGHTA and CDR2 FQGNSA. The CDR3 extends over 19 amino acids. Trimming cost V 0 bases and J 10 bases; bases outside gene matches: 13.